One and the same sample provided the 8 T cell receptor beta chains below, sequenced in a study of T cell repertoires in cytomegalovirus infection. Their cognate antigens are unknown. A single record per CDR3 protein comes from TCRdb applying MiXCR to the reads. Of roughly 990,000 distinct CDR3 sequences in the sample, roughly 30% were seen once. This sample comprised cultured CD8+ T cells from PBMCs, obtained from culture after CMV antigen stimulation. These receptors came from a human donor in good health (CMV status not recorded). Some clones in this sample may be carry-over from other donors' samples.

This clonotype was found a few times. V usage is TRBV2 and J usage is TRBJ1-2; 7 nucleotides align to TRBD1. Germline V lookup: CDR1 SNHLY, CDR2 FYNNEI. Germline trimming cut 6 bases from V and 7 bases from J; bases unmatched to any gene: 8. The CDR3 totals 13 residues. The CDR3 is CASSGRQGLGYTF. DNA for the CDR3: TGTGCCAGCAGCGGCCGACAGGGTCTTGGCTACACCTTC.

This clonotype was seen a few times. V gene TRBV27 combines with J gene TRBJ2-7; tentatively, D is TRBD2 (7 bases). Germline CDR1 is MNHEY and CDR2 is SMNVEV (reference sequence). This CDR3 contains 14 residues. V was pared by 5 bases and J by 6 bases, with 17 bases between. The chain's CDR3 is CASSPLGGRFEQYV. The CDR3 DNA reads as TGTGCCAGCAGTCCCCTGGGGGGGCGATTCGAGCAGTACGTC.

This rearrangement joins TRBV10-3 to TRBJ2-7; a weak D match, TRBD2 (5 bases). The CDR3 is made up of 13 amino acids. V lost 7 bases, J lost 0 bases, and 10 bases lay in between. Per the germline V gene, CDR1 is ENHRY and CDR2 is SYGVKD. The CDR3 bases are TGTGCCATCATGCCGGGGAGCTCCTACGAGCAGTACTTC. Amino acid sequence: CAIMPGSSYEQYF.

This chain connects TRBV6-1 to TRBJ1-6; D not resolved. Germline values: CDR1 MNHNS, CDR2 SASEGT. V was pared by 3 bases and J by 0 bases, with 9 bases between. The CDR3 consists of 16 residues. Here the CDR3 reads CASSERRSSYNSPLHF. CDR3 DNA: TGTGCCAGCAGTGAGCGCAGAAGCTCCTATAATTCACCCCTCCACTTT.

This chain connects TRBV20-1 to TRBJ1-1; TRBD1 might be the D (5 bases). This CDR3 has 11 amino acids. V shed 5 bases and J shed 5 bases, with 9 bases lying between them. Germline CDR1 reads DFQATT; CDR2 reads SNEGSKA (reference sequence). For the CDR3, the DNA is TGCAGTGCTTTGCAGGGTACTGAAGCTTTCTTT. It yields the protein CSALQGTEAFF.

This clonotype has at least ten counts. V usage is TRBV4-1 and J usage is TRBJ2-7, with TRBD2 matching 7 bases. The V and J ends lost 3 bases and 3 bases, in that order; junction bases with no gene match: 8. The CDR3 sequence is 15 residues long. Germline V gene data show CDR1 as MGHRA and CDR2 as YSYEKL. In DNA, the CDR3 is TGCGCCAGCAGCCAGGCCCCGGGAGGTCGCTACGAGCAGTACTTC. Residues: CASSQAPGGRYEQYF.

V and J are TRBV6-5 and TRBJ1-2; D gene ambiguous. The V gene's germline CDR1 is MNHEY and CDR2 SVGAGI. This CDR3 has 13 residues. The V gene lost 0 bases and the J gene lost 8 bases, with 10 bases spanning the gap. The CDR3 nucleotides read TGTGCCAGCAGTTACTCGAACTTGGGGGGCTACACCTTC. Protein product: CASSYSNLGGYTF.

The chain recombines TRBV6-1 with TRBJ1-5; D gene ambiguous. The germline V gene encodes CDR1 MNHNS and CDR2 SASEGT. The CDR3 length is 14 residues. V lost 2 bases and J lost 8, with 13 bases in between. The CDR3 DNA sequence: TGTGCCAGCAGTGAATATTTAATGGCTGAGCCCCAGCATTTT. The encoded protein is CASSEYLMAEPQHF.